This entry is about one TCR beta chain. This entry comes from a study of blood T cell repertoires in COVID-19. Study details: Samples taken during acute and convalescent COVID-19 were collected in the United States, Italy and Spain. Nucleic acid was either cDNA or gDNA, and it came from T cells, B-cell-depleted T cells, or PBMCs.

Authors' processing steps: Amplification from reference gene primers served as the basis for estimated nucleated cell counts. Profiling relied on immunoSEQ multiplex PCR, and the TCRdb table lists in-frame clones only, not all of them. That table supplies the V and J calls and clone size; D and trimming were determined from the DNA. The sample has about 100,000 clones, roughly 90% seen once. This CDR3 is 15 amino acids long. CDR1 and CDR2 from the germline V gene are LGHNA and YNFKEQ. Trimming cost V 0 bases and J 4 bases, with 10 bases left between them. The clonotype comes from a man aged 55 to 70 with acute or convalescent COVID-19. The chain is built from TRBV4-2 and TRBJ1-5; D is undetermined. Sequenced material: peripheral blood. The CDR3 bases are TGTGCCAGCAGCCAAGAGCTTCGGGGTAATCAGCCCCAGCATTTT. Residues: CASSQELRGNQPQHF.